This paragraph covers one T cell receptor (beta chain) sequence. The antigen remains unidentified. This entry is derived from a study of T cell responses to AZD1222 COVID-19 vaccine. Turning to the study itself: Second doses were pooled across both intervals (about 4 or about 12 weeks).

Germline assignment: CDR1 LNHDA and CDR2 SQIVND (reference sequence). V dropped 2 bases and J dropped 0 bases, with 14 bases sitting between them. CDR3 length equals 17 residues. Study outcomes and limitations: The study found Spike-specific TCR breadth and depth rose after two AZD1222 doses.

Clones were read by immunoSEQ multiplex PCR, and TCRdb kept only the in-frame ones, dropping some. The sample lists approximately 120,000 clones, roughly 90% occurring once. The rearrangement links TRBV19 to TRBJ2-1; no reliable D call. The receptor's source is an adult in good health. Material: peripheral blood, obtained on day 0 of AZD1222 vaccination. The CDR3 is CASSINWPRNSYNEQFF. CDR3 DNA: TGTGCCAGTAGTATAAATTGGCCCCGGAACTCCTACAATGAGCAGTTCTTC.